Listed below are T cell receptor beta chains from one sample, sequenced in a study of blood T cells in healthy people across ages. TCRdb ran MiXCR on the 5' RACE reads and lists one entry per CDR3 protein. The sample has hundreds of thousands of distinct CDR3 sequences; 49% are singletons. The sample was blood. Receptors originate from a woman aged 60 to 75 in good health. CDR3s include the opening cysteine and the closing phenylalanine or tryptophan.

TRBV7-9	CASSHPPGSDTQYF
TRBV29-1	CSAAPVYNNEQFF
TRBV5-1	CASSNGPTDTQYF
TRBV29-1	CSVVSGRGYEQFF
TRBV20-1	CSARRVSNEQFF
TRBV7-3	CASSQGVADGYTF
TRBV20-1	CSAQRYGSSYNEQYF
TRBV12-3/TRBV12-4	CASSLAQAAGYTF
TRBV21-1	CASTIEGLISYEQYF
TRBV27	CASSIRPPTGAGRLSYNEQFF
TRBV4-3	CASSQGMSGALNEQYF
TRBV2	CASSVEGPKLANEQFF
TRBV29-1	CSATEEGWAGELFF
TRBV10-3	CAISEAGAKNIQYF
TRBV29-1	CSVEIAGRDEQFF
TRBV7-2	CASSGRINYGYTF
TRBV6-2/TRBV6-3	CASSPSLYTGEYF
TRBV7-2	CASSLGSLAQYF
TRBV5-6	CASSFTGTGRQETQYF
TRBV11-1	CASSLDPSTYNEQFF
TRBV11-3	CASSFSRTHNTQYF
TRBV24-1	CATMGPSGSAGELFF
TRBV4-2	CASSQDRGQGETQYF
TRBV20-1	CSARDALERARKGQFF
TRBV28	CASRRSGSYEQYF
TRBV2	CASVAGTSGSKRYNEQFF
TRBV5-5	CASSLSSPSYEQYF
TRBV6-2/TRBV6-3	CASSCPGTLYQETQYF
TRBV7-2	CASSLQREHEQYF
TRBV15	CATSRGDRGLSGEKLFF
TRBV6-5	CASSYYGTGGSGNTIYF
TRBV20-1	CSAEGTSASWRNIQYF
TRBV7-2	CASSSQWGLEQYF
TRBV20-1	CSASISTAQPQHF
TRBV5-1	CASSLPAGDQETQYF
TRBV6-5	CASSPTGPYTEAFF
TRBV18	CAGSPRDSGSETQYF
TRBV20-1	CSARSGGGKEPQHF
TRBV6-2/TRBV6-3	CASSYSMVGLAGDLPRETQYF
TRBV29-1	CSVDSGRETQYF
TRBV5-5	CASSPNGWVPQETQYF
TRBV7-2	CASSLILTHSLGGNTGELFF
TRBV12-3/TRBV12-4	CASRGDRAGTDTQYF
TRBV27	CASSRDRDSYTF
TRBV20-1	CSARDLLRSEAFF
TRBV7-2	CASKSGGLNTGELFF
TRBV21-1	CASSAGTAIAGVGQETQYF
TRBV18	CASSSPSGGNRGYTF
TRBV28	CASSGTSGRAAADTQYF
TRBV18	CASSPGQGESEKLFF
TRBV7-2	CASKRSTGNGGNEQFF
TRBV4-3	CASSQEAGNEQFF
TRBV20-1	CSANFQGRGPNEQYF
TRBV30	CAWDPGAGNTIYF
TRBV28	CASSPVIGGGRYEQYF
TRBV6-6	CASSYGDSALREAFF
TRBV29-1	CSPLRGHKTDTEAFF
TRBV12-3/TRBV12-4	CASSLRTSVRGTTDAQYF
TRBV2	CASVGQGTYGYTF